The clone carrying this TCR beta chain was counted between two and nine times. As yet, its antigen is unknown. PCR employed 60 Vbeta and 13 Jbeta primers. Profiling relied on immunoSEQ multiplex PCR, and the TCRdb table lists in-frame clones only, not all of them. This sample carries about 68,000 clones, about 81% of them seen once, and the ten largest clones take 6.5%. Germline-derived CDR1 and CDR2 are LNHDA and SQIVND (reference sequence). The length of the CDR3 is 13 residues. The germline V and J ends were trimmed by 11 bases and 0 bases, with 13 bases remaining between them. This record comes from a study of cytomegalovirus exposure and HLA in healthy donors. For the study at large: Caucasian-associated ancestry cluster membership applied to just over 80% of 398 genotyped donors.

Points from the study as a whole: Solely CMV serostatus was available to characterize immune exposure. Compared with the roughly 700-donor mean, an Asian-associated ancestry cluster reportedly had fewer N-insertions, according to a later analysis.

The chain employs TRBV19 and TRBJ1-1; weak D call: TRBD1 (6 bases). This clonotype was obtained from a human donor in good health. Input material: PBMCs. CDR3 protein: CAVQGFLNTEAFF. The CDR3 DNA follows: TGTGCCGTACAGGGATTCCTGAACACTGAAGCTTTCTTT.